These T cell receptor beta chains were read from a single sample in a study of beta chain features in type 1 diabetes. Data came from immunoSEQ multiplex PCR; TCRdb stores just in-frame clones and leaves some out. The sample lists 110,000 to 150,000 clones, around a tenth occurring once. Specimen: central memory CD4+ T cells from blood. These TCRs come from a young man in good health. CDR3s include the opening cysteine and the closing phenylalanine or tryptophan. D genes are given only for firm matches. Clone size, where shown, is once, few, many, or a class for clones that have expanded.

TRBJ2-1 many TRBV30 . TGTGCCTGGAGTGTAAACCGGGAGCAGTTCTTC CAWSVNREQFF
TRBJ2-3 . TRBV11-2 . TGTGCCAGCAGCTTAGGGGGGGCAGATACGCAGTATTTT CASSLGGADTQYF
TRBJ2-2 . TRBV28 . TGTGCCAGCATCCCGGGACAGAACACCGGGGAGCTGTTTTTT CASIPGQNTGELFF
TRBJ2-1 . TRBV27 TRBD2 TGTGCCAGCAGAACTAGCGGGGGGCTCCGATCCTACAATGAGCAGTTCTTC CASRTSGGLRSYNEQFF
TRBJ2-3 . TRBV9 . TGTGCCAGCACTTCAGGGGCAATCACAGATACGCAGTATTTT CASTSGAITDTQYF
TRBJ2-1 . TRBV6-1 . TGTGCCAGCAGTGCCGACAGTCGCGATGAGCAGTTCTTC CASSADSRDEQFF
TRBJ2-3 many TRBV30 TRBD2 TGTGCCTGGAGTGAAGCGGGGAGACCCTCGGATACGCAGTATTTT CAWSEAGRPSDTQYF
TRBJ2-7 . TRBV6-4 . TGTGCCACCCCCATCCTAGGGGGGGTGCCCTACGAGCAGTACTTC CATPILGGVPYEQYF
TRBJ1-6 . TRBV9 . TGTGCCAGCAGCGTAGGTGGGAGCTCCTATAATTCACCCCTCCACTTT CASSVGGSSYNSPLHF
TRBJ2-1 . TRBV27 . TGTGCCAGCTCCCCAGGGGTGGCCATTTACAATGAGCAGTTCTTC CASSPGVAIYNEQFF
TRBJ2-5 few TRBV30 TRBD2 TGTGCCTGGAGTGCGGGGGGGGCGGGTGAGACCCAGTACTTC CAWSAGGAGETQYF
TRBJ1-1 few TRBV6-6 . TGTGCCATGGGGGGGACTATGGACACTGAAGCTTTCTTT CAMGGTMDTEAFF
TRBJ2-5 few TRBV6-1 . TGTGCCAGCAGTGAAGTGGAGGCGGGGACCCAGTACTTC CASSEVEAGTQYF
TRBJ2-1 few TRBV7-6 TRBD1 TGTGCCAGCAGCTGGACCATGGGGACAGGGGGCAATGAGCAGTTCTTC CASSWTMGTGGNEQFF
TRBJ1-5 . TRBV10-3 . TGTGCCATCAGTGGGCAGTTCAATAGCAATCAGCCCCAGCATTTT CAISGQFNSNQPQHF
TRBJ1-2 many TRBV14 . TGTGCCAGCAGCCAAGATTCGAGTTGGTATGGCTACACCTTC CASSQDSSWYGYTF
TRBJ2-7 many TRBV7-9 TRBD1 TGTGCCAGCAGCTTAGGGGACAGCTACGAGCAGTACTTC CASSLGDSYEQYF
TRBJ2-3 few TRBV4-2 . TGTGCCAGCAGCTCCGGGGGACGGAAAGGAGATACGCAGTATTTT CASSSGGRKGDTQYF
TRBJ1-2 few TRBV6-5 . TGTGCCAGCAGTGAAGGACAGACTTACTATGGCTACACCTTC CASSEGQTYYGYTF
TRBJ2-5 . TRBV5-1 . TGCGCCAGCAGCTTGGCCGCGAATCAAGAGACCCAGTACTTC CASSLAANQETQYF
TRBJ2-7 few TRBV4-2 TRBD2 TGTGCCAGCAGCCAAGTTGGCGGGGGCTACGAGCAGTACTTC CASSQVGGGYEQYF
TRBJ2-3 . TRBV7-3 TRBD1 TGTGCCAGCAGCTCACCGGTGGGGACAGGGGTAGATACGCAGTATTTT CASSSPVGTGVDTQYF
TRBJ1-5 . TRBV18 TRBD1 TGTGCCAGCTCATCTCAGGGGGCTAGCAATCAGCCCCAGCATTTT CASSSQGASNQPQHF
TRBJ1-3 few TRBV25-1 TRBD1 TGTGCCAGCCAAGCCTCAGGGGGCTCTGGAAACACCATATATTTT CASQASGGSGNTIYF
TRBJ2-1 . TRBV7-2 . TGTGCCAGCAGCTTAGTGGCCAGAAGCTCCTACAATGAGCAGTTCTTC CASSLVARSSYNEQFF
TRBJ1-2 few TRBV9 . TGTGCCAGCACCCGCGACTATGGCTACACCTTC CASTRDYGYTF
TRBJ1-6 . TRBV7-8 . TGTGCCACCTCTCTACAGAGTAATTCACCCCTCCACTTT CATSLQSNSPLHF